These 8 T cell receptor beta chains were sequenced from one sample in a study of blood T cell repertoires in COVID-19. Sequencing used immunoSEQ multiplex PCR; TCRdb keeps in-frame clones, though not all of them. The sample holds 130,000 or so clones; 75% to 90% are singletons and the top ten take 4.3%. Material for sequencing was peripheral blood. Receptors were obtained from a human donor in a cohort sampled during active COVID-19.

The V call is TRBV7-2, the J call TRBJ2-1; 7 positions match TRBD2. Germline V gene data show CDR1 as SGHTA and CDR2 as FQGNSA. The CDR3 totals 15 residues. Trimming took 5 bases from V and 8 from J; bases not matched to a gene: 12. The CDR3 sequence is CASSHGAGVLDEQFF. The CDR3 nucleotides are TGTGCCAGCAGCCATGGGGCGGGGGTTTTGGATGAGCAGTTCTTC. Complete variable domain (other parts from reference TRBV7-2 and TRBJ2-1): GAGVSQSPSNKVTEKGKDVELRCDPISGHTALYWYRQSLGQGLEFLIYFQGNSAPDKSGLPSDRFSAERTGGSVSTLTIQRTQQEDSAVYLCASSHGAGVLDEQFFGPGTRLTVL.

Points on this clone: Other nucleotide sequences in the sample specify the same CDR3. The J gene is TRBJ2-1, the V gene TRBV4-3, with 12 nucleotides matching TRBD2. Germline CDR1 is LGHNA and CDR2 is YSLEER. Trimming cost V 1 base and J 9 bases; bases outside gene matches: 4. This CDR3 has 15 residues. The CDR3 DNA is TGCGCCAGCAGCCAAGGACTAGCGGGGGCTCGTGAGCAGTTCTTC. Amino acids: CASSQGLAGAREQFF.

The chain couples TRBV7-9 to TRBJ2-3; 10 bases line up with TRBD1. The CDR3 is 16 amino acids. Losses at the gene ends were 1 base for V and 2 bases for J; bases not matched to a gene: 3. CDR1 SEHNR and CDR2 FQNEAQ come from the germline V gene (reference sequence). The CDR3 DNA reads TGTGCCAGCAGCTTAGAGGGACAGGGGATCACAGATACGCAGTATTTT. This sequence encodes CASSLEGQGITDTQYF.

The rearrangement uses TRBV5-1 and TRBJ2-5, with a possible D match to TRBD2 (6 bases). Germline-derived CDR1 and CDR2 are SGHRS and YFSETQ. Trimming took off 0 bases at V and 1 base at J, with 13 bases between the two ends. This CDR3 comprises 16 residues. CDR3 sequence (DNA): TGCGCCAGCAGCTTGGGAGGTGCGGGGATCCAAGAGACCCAGTACTTC. The encoded protein is CASSLGGAGIQETQYF.

The chain carries TRBV27 and TRBJ1-1; 7 positions agree with TRBD1. This CDR3 comprises 13 residues. Losses at the gene ends were 6 bases for V and 10 bases for J; bases not matched to a gene: 11. Germline lookup yields CDR1 MNHEY and CDR2 SMNVEV (reference sequence). The chain's CDR3 is CASSIDRVGRAFF. CDR3 DNA: TGTGCCAGCAGCATTGACAGGGTGGGTCGAGCTTTCTTT.

V is TRBV7-9 and J is TRBJ2-1; the match to TRBD2 covers 8 bases. Unmatched junction bases numbered 12, after V lost 5 bases and J lost 9 bases. Germline CDR1 and CDR2: SEHNR and FQNEAQ (reference sequence). The CDR3 sequence is 15 residues long. CDR3 region: CASSRTGTSPPEQFF. Here the CDR3 DNA reads TGTGCCAGCAGCCGAACCGGGACTAGTCCGCCTGAGCAGTTCTTC.

V usage is TRBV14 and J usage is TRBJ2-4, with TRBD2 identical over 12 bases. The junction had 6 bases not matched to a gene; V was cut back by 3 bases and J by 0 bases. Germline-derived CDR1 and CDR2 are SGHDN and FVKESK. This CDR3 has 18 residues. CDR3 sequence: CASSHRLAGVGAKNIQYF. The CDR3 DNA is TGTGCCAGCAGCCATAGACTAGCGGGAGTAGGAGCCAAAAACATTCAGTACTTC.

V usage is TRBV5-4 and J usage is TRBJ1-2; possible D gene TRBD1, 6 bases. CDR1 and CDR2 (germline): SGHNT, YYREEE (reference sequence). Trimming left V 4 bases short and J 5 bases short, with 15 bases between. The CDR3 is 14 residues long. The CDR3 here is CASSLERGGYGYTF. The CDR3 coding sequence is TGTGCCAGCAGCCTGGAAAGGGGGGGGTATGGCTACACCTTC.